The following is a T cell receptor beta chain sequence with its context. The data originate from a study of blood T cell repertoires in COVID-19. Using immunoSEQ multiplex PCR, the repertoire was profiled, and TCRdb retains in-frame clones only, with some absent. The data show about 220,000 clones, with around 84% seen just once and around 13% held by the top ten. Trimming pared 3 bases from V and 5 bases from J, leaving 13 bases between. Germline values: CDR1 DFQATT, CDR2 SNEGSKA (reference sequence). The CDR3 loop spans 13 amino acids. This chain joins TRBV20-1 and TRBJ2-5; D is undetermined. The TCR was taken from a human donor in a cohort sampled during active COVID-19. Sequencing used peripheral blood. The CDR3 nucleotides are TGCAGTGCTAGTCCCCCTGAGGAGGAGACCCAGTACTTC. It translates to CSASPPEEETQYF.